The 6 T cell receptor beta chains below were found in one sample sequenced in a study of shared clonotypes between healthy human individuals. TCRdb's copy holds only in-frame clones and misses some; the assay was immunoSEQ multiplex PCR. Here the sample spans approximately 2.5 million clones, approximately 94% being singletons. The specimen sequenced was naive CD4+ T cells from PBMCs. Specified subset: CD45RA+ positively selected. These receptors all come from a man aged 18-30 years in good health. Some clones in this sample may be carry-over from other donors' samples.

This chain connects TRBV7-3 to TRBJ2-2; D unclear. Germline CDR1 is SGHTA and CDR2 is FQGTGA. Trimming took off 1 base at V and 10 bases at J, with 13 bases between the two ends. The CDR3 consists of 14 residues. In DNA, the CDR3 is TGTGCCAGCAGCTTAATCCCCCAGAGTGAGGAGCTGTTTTTT. Amino acids: CASSLIPQSEELFF.

The gene calls are TRBV10-3 and TRBJ1-2, with D perhaps matching TRBD1 (6 bases). This CDR3 has 14 residues. The V and J ends lost 3 bases and 7 bases respectively, with 15 bases between them. Germline V lookup: CDR1 ENHRY, CDR2 SYGVKD. Here the CDR3 DNA reads TGTGCCATCAGTGATGGTGGCAGGGGAGTTGGCTACACCTTC. Its translation is CAISDGGRGVGYTF.

This clone was recorded once. The chain has TRBV29-1 and TRBJ1-4; D is perhaps TRBD1 (5 bases). This CDR3 has 12 residues. From germline, CDR1 is SQVTM and CDR2 ANQGSEA. Trimming left V 3 bases short and J 3 bases short, with 5 bases between. CDR3 region: CSVEGANEKLFF. The CDR3 DNA reads as TGCAGCGTTGAGGGGGCTAATGAAAAACTGTTTTTT.

The rearrangement joins TRBV5-6 to TRBJ1-2; unclear D gene. The CDR3 has 13 amino acids. The V gene lost 1 base and the J gene lost 5 bases, with 9 bases spanning the gap. The V gene's germline CDR1 is SGHDT and CDR2 YYEEEE. The CDR3 DNA reads as TGTGCCAGCAGCTTGTATGGAGTATATGGCTACACCTTC. The encoded protein is CASSLYGVYGYTF.

V is TRBV27 and J is TRBJ2-2, with a tentative D call TRBD2 (6 bases). The CDR3 totals 15 residues. Deletions cut 6 bases from V and 1 base from J, with 12 bases between. CDR1 and CDR2 from the germline V gene are MNHEY and SMNVEV (reference sequence). CDR3 DNA sequence: TGTGCCAGCAGACCTCGGGGGATGAACACCGGGGAGCTGTTTTTT. It translates to CASRPRGMNTGELFF.

The genes are TRBV5-1 and TRBJ2-1, with 10 positions matching TRBD2. CDR1 is SGHRS, CDR2 YFSETQ, per germline. The CDR3 has 15 residues. V was pared by 3 bases and J by 5 bases, with 5 bases of the junction left unmatched. Here the CDR3 reads CASSSGLAENNEQFF. The CDR3 coding sequence is TGCGCCAGCAGCTCCGGACTAGCGGAAAACAATGAGCAGTTCTTC.